A single TCR beta chain is shown here with its context. This specimen belongs to a study of CD8 T cells in ankylosing spondylitis. Using quantitative 5'-RACE with molecular barcodes, the authors made TCR beta libraries. From the 5' RACE reads, TCRdb called clonotypes with MiXCR, one entry per CDR3 protein. The sample contains about 160,000 distinct CDR3 sequences, 15% to 20% of which appear only once. Germline V CDR1 and CDR2: SQVTM, ANQGSEA. V was trimmed by 6 bases and J by 4 bases, leaving 7 bases between them. This CDR3 is 11 amino acids long. Material: blood, either unsorted or a sorted T cell fraction (not recorded which). J is TRBJ2-1 and V is TRBV29-1; D is unresolved. The sequence derives from a male donor with ankylosing spondylitis or in good health (not recorded which). CDR3 DNA sequence: TGCAGCGTCCTGTCTTACAATGAGCAGTTCTTC. It codes for CSVLSYNEQFF.